One and the same sample provided the 4 T cell receptor beta chains below, sequenced in a study of OX40 agonist ivuxolimab in advanced cancers. Method: immunoSEQ multiplex PCR; TCRdb's copy keeps in-frame clones and lacks some. Among 95,000 or so clones, over 75% were seen once, and the ten largest hold 3% to 4.5%. The sequenced sample was CD4+ or CD8+ T cells sorted from blood, obtained in a trial of the OX40 agonist ivuxolimab. The origin of the receptors is an adult with an advanced solid tumor such as melanoma, head and neck, liver or kidney cancer.

This clone has just one count. The chain recombines TRBV5-1 with TRBJ1-3; D uncertain. Germline CDR1 reads SGHRS; CDR2 reads YFSETQ. CDR3 length: 16 amino acids. The V and J ends lost 4 bases and 1 base respectively, with 15 bases between them. In DNA, the CDR3 is TGCGCCAGCAGCCGATCACTCGAGGTTTCTGGAAACACCATATATTTT. Its translation: CASSRSLEVSGNTIYF. The full variable domain, rest sourced from reference TRBV5-1 and TRBJ1-3, is KAGVTQTPRYLIKTRGQQVTLSCSPISGHRSVSWYQQTPGQGLQFLFEYFSETQRNKGNFPGRFSGRQFSNSRSEMNVSTLELGDSALYLCASSRSLEVSGNTIYFGEGSWLTVV.

In regard to this clone: Sequence at one end of the junction differs from germline and may be a read error. The chain is built from TRBV5-6 and TRBJ2-3; no firm D call. CDR3 length: 12 residues. From germline, CDR1 is SGHDT and CDR2 YYEEEE. The CDR3 region has the DNA TGTGCCAGCACCTTGGGCCCAGATACGCAGTATTTT. It specifies CASTLGPDTQYF.

This chain uses TRBV11-3 with TRBJ2-1; D unclear. The V and J ends lost 0 bases and 7 bases respectively, with 7 bases between them. The CDR3 runs to 13 residues. The V gene's germline CDR1 is SGHNT and CDR2 YENEEA. This CDR3 is CASSLDVGNEQFF. CDR3 DNA sequence: TGTGCCAGCAGCTTAGATGTGGGGAATGAGCAGTTCTTC. Looking up the rest from reference TRBV11-3 and TRBJ2-1 gives the full variable domain: EAGVVQSPRYKIIEKKQPVAFWCNPISGHNTLYWYLQNLGQGPELLIRYENEEAVDDSQLPKDRFSAERLKGVDSTLKIQPAELGDSAVYLCASSLDVGNEQFFGPGTRLTVL.

The chain employs TRBV6-6 and TRBJ1-4, with D unclear. V dropped 6 bases and J dropped 7 bases, with 6 bases sitting between them. The CDR3 runs 11 residues. Germline assignment: CDR1 MNHNY and CDR2 SVGAGI (reference sequence). The CDR3 nucleotides are TGTGCCAGCAGATACGGTGAAAAACTGTTTTTT. Its translation is CASRYGEKLFF.